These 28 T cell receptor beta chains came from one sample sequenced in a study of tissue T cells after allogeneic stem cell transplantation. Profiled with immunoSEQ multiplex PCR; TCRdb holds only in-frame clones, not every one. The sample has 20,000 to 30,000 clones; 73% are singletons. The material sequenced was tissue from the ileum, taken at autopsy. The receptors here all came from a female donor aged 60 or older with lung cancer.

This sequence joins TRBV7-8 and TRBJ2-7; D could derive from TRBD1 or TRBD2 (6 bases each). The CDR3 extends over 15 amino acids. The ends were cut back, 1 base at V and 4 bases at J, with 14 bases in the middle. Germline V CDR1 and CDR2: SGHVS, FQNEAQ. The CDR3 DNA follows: TGTGCCAGCAGCTTAGGAAGGGGGGCCATTTACGAGCAGTACTTC. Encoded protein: CASSLGRGAIYEQYF.

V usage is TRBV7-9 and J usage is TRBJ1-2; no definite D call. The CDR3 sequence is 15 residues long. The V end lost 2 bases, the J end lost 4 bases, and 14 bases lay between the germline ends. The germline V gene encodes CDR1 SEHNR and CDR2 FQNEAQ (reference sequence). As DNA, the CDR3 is TGTGCCAGCAGCTTAACGTCCCCGGGTCCCTATGGCTACACCTTC. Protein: CASSLTSPGPYGYTF.

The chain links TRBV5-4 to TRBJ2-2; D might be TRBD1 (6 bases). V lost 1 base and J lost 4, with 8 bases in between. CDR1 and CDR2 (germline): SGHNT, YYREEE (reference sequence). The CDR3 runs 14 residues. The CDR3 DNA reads TGTGCCAGCAGCTTGCAGGGGATCACCGGGGAGCTGTTTTTT. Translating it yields CASSLQGITGELFF. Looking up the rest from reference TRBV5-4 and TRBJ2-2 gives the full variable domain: ETGVTQSPTHLIKTRGQQVTLRCSSQSGHNTVSWYQQALGQGPQFIFQYYREEENGRGNFPPRFSGLQFPNYSSELNVNALELDDSALYLCASSLQGITGELFFGEGSRLTVL.

The CDR3 DNA reads as TGTGCTGCGGGACAGGGGGGACCTGGGGCCAACGTCCTGACTTTC. Translating gives CAAGQGGPGANVLTF. The rearrangement links TRBV19 to TRBJ2-6, with TRBD1 matching 11 bases. The CDR3 is made up of 15 amino acids. From germline, CDR1 is LNHDA and CDR2 SQIVND (reference sequence).

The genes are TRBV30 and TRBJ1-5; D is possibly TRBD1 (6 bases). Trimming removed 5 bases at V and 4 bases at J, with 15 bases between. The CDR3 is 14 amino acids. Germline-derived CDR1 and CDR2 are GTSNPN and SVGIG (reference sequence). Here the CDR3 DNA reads TGTGCCTGGGGCAGGGGCACCATAAATCAGCCCCAGCATTTT. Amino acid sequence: CAWGRGTINQPQHF.

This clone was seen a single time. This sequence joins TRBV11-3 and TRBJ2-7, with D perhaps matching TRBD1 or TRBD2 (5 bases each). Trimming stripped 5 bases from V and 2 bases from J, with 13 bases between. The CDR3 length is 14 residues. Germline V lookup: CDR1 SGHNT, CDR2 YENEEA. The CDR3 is CASSPRGDTYEQYF. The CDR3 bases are TGTGCCAGCAGCCCAAGGGGAGACACCTACGAGCAGTACTTC.

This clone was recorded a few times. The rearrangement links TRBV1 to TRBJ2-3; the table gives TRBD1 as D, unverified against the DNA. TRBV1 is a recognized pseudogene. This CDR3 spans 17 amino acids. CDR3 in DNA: TGCACCAGCAGCCAAGAACCGATGACAGGACAGCCAGATACGCAGTATTTT. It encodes CTSSQEPMTGQPDTQYF.

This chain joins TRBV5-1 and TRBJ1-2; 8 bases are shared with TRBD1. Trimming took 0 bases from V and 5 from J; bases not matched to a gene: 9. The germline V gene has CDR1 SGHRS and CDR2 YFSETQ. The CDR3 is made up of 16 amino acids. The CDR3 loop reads CASSLATGTGNYGYTF. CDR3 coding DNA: TGCGCCAGCAGCTTGGCAACCGGGACAGGCAATTATGGCTACACCTTC.

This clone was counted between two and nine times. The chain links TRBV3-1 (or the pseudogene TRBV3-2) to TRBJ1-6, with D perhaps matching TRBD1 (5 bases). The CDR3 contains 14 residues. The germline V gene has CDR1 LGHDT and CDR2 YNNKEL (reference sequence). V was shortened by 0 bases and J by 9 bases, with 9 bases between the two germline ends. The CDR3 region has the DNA TGTGCCAGCAGCCAAGACCGGGGGTTTTCACCCCTCCACTTT. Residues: CASSQDRGFSPLHF.

CDR3 nucleotides: TGTGCCAGCAGCTTTAGCAATCAGCCCCAGCATTTT. Translation: CASSFSNQPQHF. J is TRBJ1-5 and V is TRBV7-2; D remains ambiguous. Germline CDR1 reads SGHTA; CDR2 reads FQGNSA. This CDR3 region has 12 residues. V shed 3 bases and J shed 0 bases, with 0 bases lying between them.

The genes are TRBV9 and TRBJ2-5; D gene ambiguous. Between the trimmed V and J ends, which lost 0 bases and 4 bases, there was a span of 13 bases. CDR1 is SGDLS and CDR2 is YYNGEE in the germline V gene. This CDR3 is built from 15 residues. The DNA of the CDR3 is TGTGCCAGCAGCGTAGCTCCGTCCCCCGGAGAGACCCAGTACTTC. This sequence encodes CASSVAPSPGETQYF.

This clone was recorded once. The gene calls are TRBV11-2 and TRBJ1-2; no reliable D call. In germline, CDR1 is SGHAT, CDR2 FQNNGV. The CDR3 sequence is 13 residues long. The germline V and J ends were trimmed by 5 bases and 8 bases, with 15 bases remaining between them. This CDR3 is CASSTDPTRGYTF. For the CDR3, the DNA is TGTGCCAGCAGCACTGACCCCACCCGAGGCTACACCTTC.

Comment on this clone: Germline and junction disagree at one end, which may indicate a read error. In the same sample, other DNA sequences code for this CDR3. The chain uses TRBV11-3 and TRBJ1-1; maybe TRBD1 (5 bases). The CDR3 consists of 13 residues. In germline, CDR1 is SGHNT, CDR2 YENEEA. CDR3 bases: TGTGCCAGCAGCTGGGATTCGGGGACTGAGGCTTTCTTT. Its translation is CASSWDSGTEAFF.

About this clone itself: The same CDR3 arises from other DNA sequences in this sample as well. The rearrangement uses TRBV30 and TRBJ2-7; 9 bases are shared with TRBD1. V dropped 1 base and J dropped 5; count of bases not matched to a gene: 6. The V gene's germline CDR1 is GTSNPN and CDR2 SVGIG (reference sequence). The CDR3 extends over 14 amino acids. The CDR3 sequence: CAWSAGTGSNEQYF. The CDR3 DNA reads TGTGCCTGGAGTGCCGGGACAGGGTCCAACGAGCAGTACTTC. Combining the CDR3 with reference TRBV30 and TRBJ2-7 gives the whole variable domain SQTIHQWPATLVQPVGSPLSLECTVEGTSNPNLYWYRQAAGRGLQLLFYSVGIGQISSEVPQNLSASRPQDRQFILSSKKLLLSDSGFYLCAWSAGTGSNEQYFGPGTRLTVT.

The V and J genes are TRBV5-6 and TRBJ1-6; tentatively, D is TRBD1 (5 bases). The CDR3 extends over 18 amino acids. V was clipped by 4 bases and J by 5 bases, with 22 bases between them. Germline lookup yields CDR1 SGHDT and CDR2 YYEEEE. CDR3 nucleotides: TGTGCCAGCAGCCCCCGTCTCGGGACTCCGCGACATAATTCACCCCTCCACTTT. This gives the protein CASSPRLGTPRHNSPLHF. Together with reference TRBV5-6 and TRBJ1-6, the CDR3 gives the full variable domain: DAGVTQSPTHLIKTRGQQVTLRCSPKSGHDTVSWYQQALGQGPQFIFQYYEEEERQRGNFPDRFSGHQFPNYSSELNVNALLLGDSALYLCASSPRLGTPRHNSPLHFGNGTRLTVT.

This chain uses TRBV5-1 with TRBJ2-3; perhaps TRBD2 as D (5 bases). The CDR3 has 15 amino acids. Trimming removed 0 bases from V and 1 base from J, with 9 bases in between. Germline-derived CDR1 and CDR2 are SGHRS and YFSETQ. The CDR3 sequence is CASSLDGIGTDTQYF. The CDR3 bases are TGCGCCAGCAGCTTGGACGGGATTGGCACAGATACGCAGTATTTT.

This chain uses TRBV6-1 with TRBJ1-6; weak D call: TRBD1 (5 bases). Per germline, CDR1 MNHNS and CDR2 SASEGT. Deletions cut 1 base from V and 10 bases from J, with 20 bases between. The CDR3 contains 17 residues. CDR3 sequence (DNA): TGTGCCAGCAGTGAAGTCGGTCGCAGGGAGGTTAAGTCACCCCTCCACTTT. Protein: CASSEVGRREVKSPLHF.

The CDR3 DNA follows: TGTGCCTGGAGTGAGAGTCAGGGGCTTTCCTACGAGCAGTACTTC. Translated: CAWSESQGLSYEQYF. V gene TRBV30 combines with J gene TRBJ2-7, with a weak D call TRBD1 (6 bases). Deletions cut 1 base from V and 1 base from J, with 14 bases between. This CDR3 is built from 15 residues. Looked up from germline, CDR1 is GTSNPN and CDR2 is SVGIG (reference sequence).

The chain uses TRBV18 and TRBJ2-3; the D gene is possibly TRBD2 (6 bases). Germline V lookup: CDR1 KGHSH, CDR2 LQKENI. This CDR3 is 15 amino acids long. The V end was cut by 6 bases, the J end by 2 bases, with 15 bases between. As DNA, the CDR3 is TGTGCCAGCTCGGCCAAGCGGGCCGACACAGATACGCAGTATTTT. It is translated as CASSAKRADTDTQYF.

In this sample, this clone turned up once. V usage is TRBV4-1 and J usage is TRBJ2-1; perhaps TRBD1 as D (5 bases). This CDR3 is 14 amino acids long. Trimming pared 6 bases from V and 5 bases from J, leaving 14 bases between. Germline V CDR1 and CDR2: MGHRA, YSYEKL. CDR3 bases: TGCGCCAGCAGTAGAGCCCAGGGCCACAATGAGCAGTTCTTC. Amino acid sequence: CASSRAQGHNEQFF.

The CDR3 loop reads CASSLGRQHSGNTIYF. The DNA for the CDR3 is TGCGCCAGCAGCTTGGGACGGCAGCACTCTGGAAACACCATATATTTT. The chain couples TRBV5-1 to TRBJ1-3; D uncertain. The V gene lost 0 bases and the J gene lost 0 bases, with 10 bases spanning the gap. The CDR3 runs 16 residues. Germline V CDR1 and CDR2: SGHRS, YFSETQ.

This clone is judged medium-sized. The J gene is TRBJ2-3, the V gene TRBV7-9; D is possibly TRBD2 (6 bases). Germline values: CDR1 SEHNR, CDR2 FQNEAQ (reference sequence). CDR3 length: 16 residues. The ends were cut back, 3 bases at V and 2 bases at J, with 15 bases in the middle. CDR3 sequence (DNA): TGTGCCAGCAGCTTCATCGGCGGGGATTACACAGATACGCAGTATTTT. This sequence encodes CASSFIGGDYTDTQYF.

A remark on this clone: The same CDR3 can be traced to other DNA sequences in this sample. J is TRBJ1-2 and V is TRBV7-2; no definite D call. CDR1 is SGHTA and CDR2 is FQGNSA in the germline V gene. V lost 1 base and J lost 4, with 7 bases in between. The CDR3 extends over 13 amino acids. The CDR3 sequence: CASSLGSLYGYTF. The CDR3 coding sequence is TGTGCCAGCAGCTTAGGGAGTCTCTATGGCTACACCTTC.

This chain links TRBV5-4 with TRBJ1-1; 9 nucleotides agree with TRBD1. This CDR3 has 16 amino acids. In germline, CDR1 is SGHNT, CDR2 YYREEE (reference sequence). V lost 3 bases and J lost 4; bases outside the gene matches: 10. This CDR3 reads CASSSRTGEGFTEAFF. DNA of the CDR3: TGTGCCAGCAGCTCTCGGACAGGGGAAGGGTTCACTGAAGCTTTCTTT.

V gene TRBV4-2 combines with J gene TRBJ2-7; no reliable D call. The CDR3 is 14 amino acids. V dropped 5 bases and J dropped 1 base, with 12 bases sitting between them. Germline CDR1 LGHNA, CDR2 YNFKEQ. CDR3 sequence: CASSFAEQSYEQYF. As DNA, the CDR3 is TGTGCCAGCAGCTTCGCAGAACAGTCCTACGAGCAGTACTTC.

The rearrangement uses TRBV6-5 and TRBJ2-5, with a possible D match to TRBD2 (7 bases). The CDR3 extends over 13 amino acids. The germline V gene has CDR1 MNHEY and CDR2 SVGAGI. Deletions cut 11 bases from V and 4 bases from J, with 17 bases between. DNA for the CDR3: TGTGCCGCCCACGGGGGGCTAGGAGAGACCCAGTACTTC. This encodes CAAHGGLGETQYF.

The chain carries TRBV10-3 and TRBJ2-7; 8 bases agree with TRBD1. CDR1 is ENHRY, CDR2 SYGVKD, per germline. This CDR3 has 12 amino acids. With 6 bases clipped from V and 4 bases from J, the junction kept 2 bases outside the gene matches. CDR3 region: CAIRGDRYEQYF. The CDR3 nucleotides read TGTGCCATCAGGGGGGACAGGTACGAGCAGTACTTC.

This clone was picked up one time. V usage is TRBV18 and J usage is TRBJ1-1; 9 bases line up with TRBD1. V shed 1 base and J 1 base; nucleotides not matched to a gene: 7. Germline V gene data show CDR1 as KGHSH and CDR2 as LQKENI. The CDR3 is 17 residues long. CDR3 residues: CASSPRGQGTWNTEAFF. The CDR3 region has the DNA TGTGCCAGCTCACCACGGGGACAGGGCACTTGGAACACTGAAGCTTTCTTT.